The present T cell receptor beta chain was sequenced within a study of beta chain features in type 1 diabetes. Whole-study context: The patient and healthy donor groups were comparable for age, gender and cell yields. Study observations and caveats: Significant though moderate, a shortening of TCRB CDR3s appeared in all four CD4+ subsets of Type 1 diabetes patients. Naive, central memory and regulatory TCRB repertoires appeared more similar among patients than healthy donors. Fewer insertions but more deletions were seen at VDJ junctions in type 1 diabetes patients.

Every participating donor gave one draw, a heparinised blood sample averaging approximately 120 mL. The CDR3 length is 14 residues. The germline V gene has CDR1 SGHRS and CDR2 YFSETQ. After removal of 5 bases from V and 2 bases from J, the junction contained 5 bases not matched to a gene. Expressed TCRB transcripts were sequenced because the entire RNA isolate underwent reverse transcription. The data were produced by immunoSEQ multiplex PCR, yet TCRdb's version contains in-frame clones alone and is incomplete. Of about 260,000 clones listed, around 22% are singletons. This clone was found once. Its cognate antigen is unknown.

The TCR originated in a woman in her twenties or thirties with type 1 diabetes. The chain is built from TRBV5-1 and TRBJ2-7, with 9 bases aligning to TRBD1. Sequences were obtained from naive CD4+ T cells from blood. CDR3 nucleotides: TGCGCCAGCAGTTCCAGGACAGGGGCCTACGAGCAGTACTTC. It translates to CASSSRTGAYEQYF.